The T cell receptor beta chain under discussion was sequenced for a study of T cells in Graves' hyperthyroidism and ophthalmopathy. Germline lookup yields CDR1 MNHEY and CDR2 SMNVEV (reference sequence). The CDR3 length is 14 residues. J was trimmed by 6 bases and V by 5 bases; bases with no gene match: 7. Turning to this clonotype: Its cognate antigen is unknown.

Regions amplified from RNA transcripts were the TCR beta CDR3 regions. RT-PCR in the first round (using the HTBI primer set) targeted the TCR CDR3. Each CDR3 protein gets one entry after TCRdb re-called the multiplex PCR reads with MiXCR. Among 350,000 to 450,000 distinct CDR3 sequences, approximately 17% were seen once, and the ten largest hold approximately 30%. Study results and limitations: Blood samples included most of the expanded thyroid clonotypes exceeding 0.001.

Sequencing input: blood. This sequence was found in a woman in her twenties or thirties with Graves' hyperthyroidism that later progressed to Graves' ophthalmopathy. The chain has TRBV27 and TRBJ1-5; 7 bases align to TRBD1. The CDR3 spells CASSTGDGGQPQHF. DNA for the CDR3: TGTGCCAGCAGTACAGGGGATGGTGGTCAGCCCCAGCATTTT.